This TCR beta chain was observed in a study of shared clonotypes between healthy human individuals. Data came from immunoSEQ multiplex PCR; TCRdb stores just in-frame clones and leaves some out. Here the sample spans 2 million to 2.5 million clones, 85% to 95% being singletons. Study-wide points: Between a handful of donors, naive CD4 clonotypes were shared at a level of roughly 5.5%.

V lost 0 bases, J lost 0 bases, and 12 bases lay in between. Germline V lookup: CDR1 MNHEY, CDR2 SMNVEV (reference sequence). This CDR3 contains 16 residues. For this clone: No antigen is known for it.

This chain uses TRBV27 with TRBJ2-7; D is possibly TRBD1 (6 bases). This receptor was identified in a man aged 18 to 30 in good health. Some clones in this sample may be carry-over from other donors' samples. The source material was naive CD4+ T cells from PBMCs. The subset: CD45RA+ positively selected. The CDR3 spells CASSLSSGQPSYEQYF. Written as DNA, the CDR3 is TGTGCCAGCAGTTTATCCTCGGGACAACCCTCCTACGAGCAGTACTTC.